This entry concerns a single T cell receptor (beta chain). This specimen comes from a study of blood T cell repertoires in COVID-19. Study information: The analysed material was cDNA or gDNA that came from T cells, B-cell-depleted T cells, or PBMCs.

Libraries were prepared by immunoSEQ multiplex PCR; TCRdb keeps only in-frame clonotypes and omits some of them. The sample holds about 96,000 clones, roughly 80% seen once. V lost 1 base, J lost 3 bases, and 14 bases lay in between. Germline CDR1 and CDR2: KGHSH and LQKENI. The CDR3 loop spans 16 amino acids. The chain uses TRBV18 and TRBJ2-3; possible D gene TRBD2, 5 bases. The sequencing sample was made of peripheral blood. This receptor was taken from a man aged 50-60 years who had recovered from COVID-19. CDR3 DNA: TGTGCCAGCTCACCACTTGAGACGGGATCGACAGATACGCAGTATTTT. This encodes CASSPLETGSTDTQYF.